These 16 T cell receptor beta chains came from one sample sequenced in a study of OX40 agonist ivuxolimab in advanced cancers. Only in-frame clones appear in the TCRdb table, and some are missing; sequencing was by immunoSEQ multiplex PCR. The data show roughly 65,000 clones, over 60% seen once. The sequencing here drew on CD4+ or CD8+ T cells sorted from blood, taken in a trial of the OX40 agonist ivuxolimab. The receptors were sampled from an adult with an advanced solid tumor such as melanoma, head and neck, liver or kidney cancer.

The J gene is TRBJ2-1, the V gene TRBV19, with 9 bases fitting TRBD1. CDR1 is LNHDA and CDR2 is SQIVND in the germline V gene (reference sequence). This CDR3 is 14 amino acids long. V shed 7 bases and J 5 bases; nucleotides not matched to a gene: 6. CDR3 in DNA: TGTGCCAGTAAGGGACAGGGTGGTCACAATGAGCAGTTCTTC. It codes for CASKGQGGHNEQFF.

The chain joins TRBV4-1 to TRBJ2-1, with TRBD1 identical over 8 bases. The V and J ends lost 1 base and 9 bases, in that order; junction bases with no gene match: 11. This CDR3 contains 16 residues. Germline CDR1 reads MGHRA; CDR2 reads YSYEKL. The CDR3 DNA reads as TGCGCCAGCAGCCAAGTGGTCGGGACAGGATTCGGTGAGCAGTTCTTC. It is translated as CASSQVVGTGFGEQFF.

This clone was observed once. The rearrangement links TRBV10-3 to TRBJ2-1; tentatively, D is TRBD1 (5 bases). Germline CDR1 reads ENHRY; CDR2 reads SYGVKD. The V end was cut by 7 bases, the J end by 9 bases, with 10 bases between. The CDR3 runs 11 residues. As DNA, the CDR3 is TGTGCCATCACGCAGGGAATTGAGCAGTTCTTC. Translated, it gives CAITQGIEQFF.

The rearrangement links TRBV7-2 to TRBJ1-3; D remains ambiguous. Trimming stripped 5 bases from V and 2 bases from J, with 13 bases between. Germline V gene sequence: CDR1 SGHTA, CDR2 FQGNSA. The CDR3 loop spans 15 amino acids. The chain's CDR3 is CASSKTRTAGNTIYF. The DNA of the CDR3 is TGTGCCAGCAGCAAAACGAGAACGGCTGGAAACACCATATATTTT.

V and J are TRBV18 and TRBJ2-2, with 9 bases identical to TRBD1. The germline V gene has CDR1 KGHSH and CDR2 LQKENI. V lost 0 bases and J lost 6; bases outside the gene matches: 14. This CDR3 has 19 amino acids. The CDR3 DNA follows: TGTGCCAGCTCACCACCGATGGGGTTCCGGGACAGGGACGCCGGGGAGCTGTTTTTT. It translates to CASSPPMGFRDRDAGELFF.

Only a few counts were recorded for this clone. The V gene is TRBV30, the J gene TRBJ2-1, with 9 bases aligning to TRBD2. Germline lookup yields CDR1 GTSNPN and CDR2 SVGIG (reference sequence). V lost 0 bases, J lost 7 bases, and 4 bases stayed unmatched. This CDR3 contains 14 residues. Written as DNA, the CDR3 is TGTGCCTGGAGTGTGGCTAGCGGGGTGAATGAGCAGTTCTTC. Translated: CAWSVASGVNEQFF.

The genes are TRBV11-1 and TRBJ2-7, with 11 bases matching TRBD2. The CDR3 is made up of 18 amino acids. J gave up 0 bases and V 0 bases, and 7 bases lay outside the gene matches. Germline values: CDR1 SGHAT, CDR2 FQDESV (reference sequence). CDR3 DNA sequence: TGTGCCAGCAGCTTAGCCCCTAGCGGGAGGCATTACTCCTACGAGCAGTACTTC. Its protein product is CASSLAPSGRHYSYEQYF.

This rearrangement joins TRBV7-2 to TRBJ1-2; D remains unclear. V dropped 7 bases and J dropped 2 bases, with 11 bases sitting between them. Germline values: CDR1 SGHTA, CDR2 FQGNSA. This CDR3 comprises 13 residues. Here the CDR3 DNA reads TGTGCCAGCAAACCCAGAGGGAACTATGGCTACACCTTC. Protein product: CASKPRGNYGYTF. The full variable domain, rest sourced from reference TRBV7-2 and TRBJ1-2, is GAGVSQSPSNKVTEKGKDVELRCDPISGHTALYWYRQSLGQGLEFLIYFQGNSAPDKSGLPSDRFSAERTGGSVSTLTIQRTQQEDSAVYLCASKPRGNYGYTFGSGTRLTVV.

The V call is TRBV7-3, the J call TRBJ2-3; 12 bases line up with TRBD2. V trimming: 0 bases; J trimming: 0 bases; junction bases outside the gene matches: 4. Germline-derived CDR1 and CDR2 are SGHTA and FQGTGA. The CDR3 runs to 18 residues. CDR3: CASSLTGTSGLSTDTQYF. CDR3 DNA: TGTGCCAGCAGCTTAACCGGGACTAGCGGGCTCAGCACAGATACGCAGTATTTT.

The CDR3 region is CASSPRVEYNEQFF. CDR3 DNA: TGTGCCAGTAGTCCCCGGGTAGAGTACAATGAGCAGTTCTTC. This chain links TRBV19 with TRBJ2-1; no clear D gene. The CDR3 consists of 14 residues. Germline loops: CDR1 LNHDA, CDR2 SQIVND (reference sequence). Trimming pared 5 bases from V and 4 bases from J, leaving 12 bases between.

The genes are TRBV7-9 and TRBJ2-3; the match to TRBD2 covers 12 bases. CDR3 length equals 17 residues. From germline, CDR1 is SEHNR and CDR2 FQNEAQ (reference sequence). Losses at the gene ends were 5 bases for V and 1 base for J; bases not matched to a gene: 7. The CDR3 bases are TGTGCCAGCAGCCCTGGACTAGCGGGGTCCCGCACAGATACGCAGTATTTT. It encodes CASSPGLAGSRTDTQYF.

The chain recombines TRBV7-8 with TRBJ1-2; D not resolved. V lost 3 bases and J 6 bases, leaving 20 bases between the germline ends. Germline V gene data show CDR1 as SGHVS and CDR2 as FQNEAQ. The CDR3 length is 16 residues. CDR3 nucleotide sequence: TGTGCCAGCAGCTTTCCCCTCTCGTCGGGGTTCAATGGCTACACCTTC. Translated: CASSFPLSSGFNGYTF.

The CDR3 nucleotides are TGTGCCAGTAGTATCGGGGGCTTTTCAGGGCCCCAGCATTTT. Translation: CASSIGGFSGPQHF. This chain connects TRBV19 to TRBJ1-5; a possible D gene is TRBD1 (6 bases). The CDR3 has 14 amino acids. Germline CDR1 is LNHDA and CDR2 is SQIVND (reference sequence). The V and J ends lost 3 bases and 9 bases respectively, with 15 bases between them.

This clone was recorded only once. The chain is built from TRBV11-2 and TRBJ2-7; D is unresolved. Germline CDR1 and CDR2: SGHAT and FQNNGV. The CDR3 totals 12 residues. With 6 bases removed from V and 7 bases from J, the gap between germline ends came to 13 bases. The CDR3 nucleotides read TGTGCCAGCAGTCAGGACCTGGGGGAGCAGTACTTC. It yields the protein CASSQDLGEQYF.

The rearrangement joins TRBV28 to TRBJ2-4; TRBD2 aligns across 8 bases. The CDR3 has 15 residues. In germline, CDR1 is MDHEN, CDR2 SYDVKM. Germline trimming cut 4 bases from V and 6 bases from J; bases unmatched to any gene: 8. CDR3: CASSSPGGAGNIQYF. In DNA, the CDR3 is TGTGCCAGCAGTTCCCCGGGGGGGGCGGGAAACATTCAGTACTTC. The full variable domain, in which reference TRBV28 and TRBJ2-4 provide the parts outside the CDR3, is DVKVTQSSRYLVKRTGEKVFLECVQDMDHENMFWYRQDPGLGLRLIYFSYDVKMKEKGDIPEGYSVSREKKERFSLILESASTNQTSMYLCASSSPGGAGNIQYFGAGTRLSVL.

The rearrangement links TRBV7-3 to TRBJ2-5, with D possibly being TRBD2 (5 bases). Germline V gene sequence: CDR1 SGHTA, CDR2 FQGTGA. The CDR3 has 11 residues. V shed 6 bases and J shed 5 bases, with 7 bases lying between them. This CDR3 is CASRRVETQYF. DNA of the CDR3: TGTGCCAGCAGGCGGGTCGAGACCCAGTACTTC. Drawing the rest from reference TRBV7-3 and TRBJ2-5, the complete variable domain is GAGVSQTPSNKVTEKGKYVELRCDPISGHTALYWYRQSLGQGPEFLIYFQGTGAADDSGLPNDRFFAVRPEGSVSTLKIQRTERGDSAVYLCASRRVETQYFGPGTRLLVL.